The rows below give T cell receptor beta chains drawn from one sample of a study of blood T cell repertoires in COVID-19. Some clones are missing from TCRdb's copy, which holds only in-frame ones; the method was immunoSEQ multiplex PCR. The repertoire includes 350,000 to 400,000 clones, about 87% of them detected once, and 1.5% to 2.5% sits in the top ten. The sample was PBMCs or T cells enriched from blood (not recorded which). Receptor source: a middle-aged man in a cohort exposed to, infected with or recovered from COVID-19 (not recorded which). CDR3s include the opening cysteine and the closing phenylalanine or tryptophan. Each record gives: J gene, CDR3 length, V gene, CDR3 protein.

j_gene: TRBJ2-1
len: 14
v_gene: TRBV7-2
CDR3aa: CASSLQGVNNEQFF

j_gene: TRBJ1-2
len: 14
v_gene: TRBV2
CDR3aa: CASSGGQGTAGYTF

j_gene: TRBJ2-5
len: 13
v_gene: TRBV19
CDR3aa: CASSRQGQETQYF

j_gene: TRBJ2-3
len: 19
v_gene: TRBV18
CDR3aa: CASSLDPLAGGHNTDTQYF

j_gene: TRBJ2-3
len: 16
v_gene: TRBV3-1/TRBV3-2
CDR3aa: CASSRAGTSSTDTQYF

j_gene: TRBJ2-1
len: 15
v_gene: TRBV28
CDR3aa: CASSPSGQGYNEQFF

j_gene: TRBJ1-5
len: 15
v_gene: TRBV21-1
CDR3aa: CASRGTGFSNQPQHF

j_gene: TRBJ2-5
len: 18
v_gene: TRBV9
CDR3aa: CASSVGPLPGTSLETQYF

j_gene: TRBJ1-6
len: 13
v_gene: TRBV11-3
CDR3aa: CASSYSGNSPLHF

j_gene: TRBJ2-1
len: 15
v_gene: TRBV7-2
CDR3aa: CASSFQGANYNEQFF

j_gene: TRBJ1-1
len: 12
v_gene: TRBV19
CDR3aa: CASSFQGNVAFF

j_gene: TRBJ1-5
len: 13
v_gene: TRBV7-8
CDR3aa: CASSEDQVQPQHF

j_gene: TRBJ1-5
len: 11
v_gene: TRBV5-6
CDR3aa: CARRANQPQHF

j_gene: TRBJ1-6
len: 11
v_gene: TRBV2
CDR3aa: CASSLNSPLHF

j_gene: TRBJ2-1
len: 16
v_gene: TRBV18
CDR3aa: CASSPPGLAENNEQFF

j_gene: TRBJ2-3
len: 16
v_gene: TRBV7-9
CDR3aa: CASRWTSGAPTDTQYF

j_gene: TRBJ1-5
len: 15
v_gene: TRBV28
CDR3aa: CASSTTGVANQPQHF

j_gene: TRBJ2-1
len: 15
v_gene: TRBV12-5
CDR3aa: CASGLDGRASDEQFF

j_gene: TRBJ1-1
len: 15
v_gene: TRBV10-1
CDR3aa: CASSESQIMNTEAFF

j_gene: TRBJ1-3
len: 16
v_gene: TRBV4-2
CDR3aa: CASSQTQGIDGNTIYF

j_gene: TRBJ1-1
len: 16
v_gene: TRBV25-1
CDR3aa: CASSENNPVGDTEAFF

j_gene: TRBJ1-2
len: 15
v_gene: TRBV28
CDR3aa: CASSPGGGPNYGYTF